Shown below are 30 T cell receptor beta chains from a single sample sequenced in a study of blood T cell repertoires in COVID-19 (dated by TCRdb to 2020 to 2022). Library prep was done by the immunoSEQ multiplex PCR assay. This is the immuneACCESS table as TCRdb keeps it, with only in-frame sequences that have V and J called. A part of the clones is gone; compared with another copy, unresolved V genes explain less than half, and the rest is unexplained. The sample yields 250,000 to 350,000 clones; about 92% were counted once. About 18% of the sample rests with the top ten. The specimen sequenced was PBMCs or T cells enriched from blood (not recorded which). These receptors originate from a woman aged 25 to 39 who had recovered from COVID-19.

The chain is built from TRBV19 and TRBJ2-1, with TRBD2 identical over 10 bases. Trimming cost V 4 bases and J 8 bases; bases outside gene matches: 8. This CDR3 is built from 15 residues. Germline V lookup: CDR1 LNHDA, CDR2 SQIVND (reference sequence). The CDR3 here is CASSKREGLLDEQFF. As DNA, the CDR3 is TGTGCCAGTAGTAAGCGGGAGGGCCTTTTGGATGAGCAGTTCTTC.

V is TRBV5-1 and J is TRBJ2-7, with 7 bases identical to TRBD1. With V trimmed by 4 bases and J by 7 bases, 11 bases remained unmatched. The CDR3 consists of 14 residues. CDR1 SGHRS and CDR2 YFSETQ come from the germline V gene. The CDR3 DNA reads TGCGCCAGCAGCATCCGGGACAGCAAGGGGGAGCAGTACTTC. Translated, it gives CASSIRDSKGEQYF. The whole variable domain, remainder taken from reference TRBV5-1 and TRBJ2-7, is KAGVTQTPRYLIKTRGQQVTLSCSPISGHRSVSWYQQTPGQGLQFLFEYFSETQRNKGNFPGRFSGRQFSNSRSEMNVSTLELGDSALYLCASSIRDSKGEQYFGPGTRLTVT.

The genes are TRBV6-5 and TRBJ1-2, with 8 bases lining up with TRBD1. The J segment lost 2 bases and the V segment lost 6 bases, leaving 2 bases of the junction unmatched. Germline V CDR1 and CDR2: MNHEY, SVGAGI. The CDR3 length is 13 residues. The DNA for the CDR3 is TGTGCCAGCAGACGACAGGGGAACTATGGCTACACCTTC. As protein: CASRRQGNYGYTF.

V and J are TRBV7-2 and TRBJ2-5, with 10 bases that match TRBD2. J gave up 5 bases and V 3 bases, and 0 bases lay outside the gene matches. Germline V gives CDR1 SGHTA, CDR2 FQGNSA. This CDR3 has 13 residues. The CDR3 spells CASSFSGGETQYF. The CDR3 nucleotides read TGTGCCAGCAGCTTTAGCGGGGGGGAGACCCAGTACTTC.

V usage is TRBV7-3 and J usage is TRBJ1-1; D uncertain. CDR3 length: 18 amino acids. In germline, CDR1 is SGHTA, CDR2 FQGTGA. Trimming shortened V by 2 bases and J by 1 base, and 20 bases separated the two germline ends. CDR3 region: CASSLYPGLGSQNTEAFF. For the CDR3, the DNA is TGTGCCAGCAGCTTATACCCCGGCCTGGGCAGCCAGAACACTGAAGCTTTCTTT.

The count of this clone is one. The V call is TRBV3-1 (or the pseudogene TRBV3-2), the J call TRBJ2-1; D perhaps matches TRBD1 (6 bases). V was clipped by 0 bases and J by 0 bases, with 24 bases between them. The CDR3 runs to 21 residues. CDR1 LGHDT and CDR2 YNNKEL come from the germline V gene (reference sequence). The CDR3 is CASSQEGPPARTGSSYNEQFF. For the CDR3, the DNA is TGTGCCAGCAGCCAAGAAGGGCCCCCCGCTAGAACAGGGAGCTCCTACAATGAGCAGTTCTTC.

V usage is TRBV30 and J usage is TRBJ1-2; D call uncertain. In germline, CDR1 is GTSNPN, CDR2 SVGIG (reference sequence). With 0 bases removed from V and 7 bases from J, the gap between germline ends came to 12 bases. The CDR3 consists of 13 residues. The CDR3 region is CAWSVHGGGGYTF. The CDR3 DNA follows: TGTGCCTGGAGTGTACATGGAGGCGGTGGCTACACCTTC.

This sequence joins TRBV7-8 and TRBJ1-5, with D unclear. Germline values: CDR1 SGHVS, CDR2 FQNEAQ. The CDR3 spans 14 residues. V dropped 5 bases and J dropped 0 bases, with 8 bases sitting between them. CDR3 coding DNA: TGTGCCAGCAGCCGGAGTAATAGCAATCAGCCCCAGCATTTT. Its protein is CASSRSNSNQPQHF.

The chain joins TRBV25-1 to TRBJ1-1; perhaps TRBD1 as D (6 bases). CDR3 length: 12 residues. The V end was cut by 6 bases, the J end by 8 bases, with 13 bases between. From germline, CDR1 is MGHDK and CDR2 SYGVNS. The CDR3 loop reads CASRGGGLEAFF. The CDR3 DNA follows: TGTGCCAGCAGAGGGGGGGGGCTGGAAGCTTTCTTT.

The chain joins TRBV9 to TRBJ2-3; 7 bases are shared with TRBD2. Germline V lookup: CDR1 SGDLS, CDR2 YYNGEE. After removal of 3 bases from V and 0 bases from J, the junction contained 7 bases not matched to a gene. This CDR3 has 16 amino acids. The CDR3 bases are TGTGCCAGCAGCGCCATGGGAGGGCTAAGCACAGATACGCAGTATTTT. Amino acid sequence: CASSAMGGLSTDTQYF.

The chain links TRBV11-2 to TRBJ2-2, with TRBD1 matching over 7 bases. Trimming cost V 3 bases and J 6 bases; bases outside gene matches: 7. Germline V gives CDR1 SGHAT, CDR2 FQNNGV. This CDR3 is 15 amino acids long. In DNA, the CDR3 is TGTGCCAGCAGCTTTGGCCTACAGGGGTCCGGGGAGCTGTTTTTT. It encodes CASSFGLQGSGELFF.

The V gene is TRBV7-9, the J gene TRBJ2-1, with 12 bases that match TRBD2. The V and J ends lost 6 bases and 2 bases, in that order; junction bases with no gene match: 5. The CDR3 is 16 residues long. Per germline, CDR1 SEHNR and CDR2 FQNEAQ (reference sequence). The CDR3 DNA follows: TGTGCCAGCAGTCTAGCGGGGGGGCCCACCTACAATGAGCAGTTCTTC. This translates into CASSLAGGPTYNEQFF.

Here the CDR3 DNA reads TGTGCCAGCAGGGAGGGGCGGGAGGAACTCAATGAGCAGTTCTTC. The encoded protein is CASREGREELNEQFF. V gene TRBV7-9 combines with J gene TRBJ2-1; TRBD2 aligns across 8 bases. Germline trimming cut 6 bases from V and 6 bases from J; bases unmatched to any gene: 10. CDR1 and CDR2 from the germline V gene are SEHNR and FQNEAQ (reference sequence). The CDR3 is 15 residues long.

The chain recombines TRBV28 with TRBJ1-1, with 9 bases aligning to TRBD1. J lost 5 bases, V lost 6 bases, and 4 bases had no gene match. CDR3 length: 13 residues. Germline CDR1 MDHEN, CDR2 SYDVKM. The CDR3 region is CASRWTGVTEAFF. For the CDR3, the DNA is TGTGCCAGCAGGTGGACAGGGGTGACTGAAGCTTTCTTT. The full variable domain, completed using reference TRBV28 and TRBJ1-1, is DVKVTQSSRYLVKRTGEKVFLECVQDMDHENMFWYRQDPGLGLRLIYFSYDVKMKEKGDIPEGYSVSREKKERFSLILESASTNQTSMYLCASRWTGVTEAFFGQGTRLTVV.

This clone was counted a single time. The CDR3 DNA is TGCGCCAGCAGCTTGGGGGGGACAGCTCGGGAGCAGTACTTC. Its translation is CASSLGGTAREQYF. The chain combines TRBV5-1 with TRBJ2-7; 7 nucleotides agree with TRBD1. Germline trimming cut 0 bases from V and 7 bases from J; bases unmatched to any gene: 7. In germline, CDR1 is SGHRS, CDR2 YFSETQ. The CDR3 has 14 residues.

The V gene is TRBV4-1, the J gene TRBJ2-7; 10 nucleotides line up with TRBD1. The germline CDR1 and CDR2 sequences are MGHRA and YSYEKL. The CDR3 totals 15 residues. V lost 1 base, J lost 4 bases, and 4 bases stayed unmatched. Here the CDR3 reads CASSQGRGQGYEQYF. CDR3 coding DNA: TGCGCCAGCAGCCAAGGTCGGGGACAGGGGTACGAGCAGTACTTC.

The genes are TRBV29-1 and TRBJ1-1; 7 positions match TRBD1. With V trimmed by 4 bases and J by 4 bases, 6 bases remained unmatched. CDR3 length equals 13 residues. The germline gives CDR1 SQVTM, CDR2 ANQGSEA. The CDR3 DNA sequence: TGCAGCGTTGGGGGTCAGGGGGGCACTGAAGCTTTCTTT. It yields the protein CSVGGQGGTEAFF.

This chain uses TRBV27 with TRBJ2-7; D is possibly TRBD2 (7 bases). Per germline, CDR1 MNHEY and CDR2 SMNVEV (reference sequence). The length of the CDR3 is 14 residues. The ends were cut back, 4 bases at V and 2 bases at J, with 12 bases in the middle. Here the CDR3 reads CASSSQGTTYEQYF. CDR3 sequence (DNA): TGTGCCAGCAGTTCTCAGGGGACTACCTACGAGCAGTACTTC.

The chain joins TRBV6-5 to TRBJ2-3, with 7 bases fitting TRBD2. CDR1 and CDR2 (germline): MNHEY, SVGAGI. The CDR3 totals 12 residues. Trimming removed 7 bases from V and 4 bases from J; junction bases left unmatched: 2. In DNA form, the CDR3 reads TGTGCCAGCATGGGGGGGGCAGATACGCAGTATTTT. Its protein product is CASMGGADTQYF.

This clone has only a few counts. The rearrangement joins TRBV24-1 to TRBJ1-1; the D gene is possibly TRBD1 (5 bases). The CDR3 contains 15 residues. V dropped 5 bases and J dropped 4 bases, with 16 bases sitting between them. From germline, CDR1 is KGHDR and CDR2 SFDVKD. The CDR3 loop is CATSAKGQGSTEAFF. The CDR3 coding sequence is TGTGCCACCAGTGCTAAGGGGCAGGGTAGCACTGAAGCTTTCTTT.

The rearrangement joins TRBV27 to TRBJ2-7, with a possible D match to TRBD2 (5 bases). CDR1 MNHEY and CDR2 SMNVEV come from the germline V gene (reference sequence). There are 15 residues in the CDR3. V shed 4 bases and J shed 2 bases, with 15 bases lying between them. Written as DNA, the CDR3 is TGTGCCAGCAGTTCAACGCCGGGGTCAACCTACGAGCAGTACTTC. Translating gives CASSSTPGSTYEQYF.

The CDR3 loop is CASSTITGLLNTGELFF. In DNA, the CDR3 is TGTGCCAGCAGCACAATAACAGGGCTACTGAACACCGGGGAGCTGTTTTTT. This chain joins TRBV27 and TRBJ2-2; D is perhaps TRBD1 (6 bases). The CDR3 loop spans 17 amino acids. Trimming shortened V by 6 bases and J by 1 base, and 18 bases separated the two germline ends. Germline-derived CDR1 and CDR2 are MNHEY and SMNVEV (reference sequence).

The V gene is TRBV2, the J gene TRBJ2-2, with D perhaps TRBD1 (5 bases). Germline loops: CDR1 SNHLY, CDR2 FYNNEI. The CDR3 consists of 16 residues. V shed 2 bases and J shed 1 base, with 11 bases lying between them. CDR3 sequence (DNA): TGTGCCAGCAGTGAAAGCAGGGTCGAGAACACCGGGGAGCTGTTTTTT. This sequence encodes CASSESRVENTGELFF.

This chain links TRBV2 with TRBJ2-1, with D uncertain. Germline loops: CDR1 SNHLY, CDR2 FYNNEI. Trimming took 10 bases from V and 2 from J, leaving 12 bases between them. This CDR3 comprises 13 residues. CDR3 sequence reads: CATLQVTYNEQFF. The CDR3 nucleotides read TGTGCCACCCTCCAGGTGACCTACAATGAGCAGTTCTTC. The complete variable domain, with remaining parts taken from reference TRBV2 and TRBJ2-1, reads EPEVTQTPSHQVTQMGQEVILRCVPISNHLYFYWYRQILGQKVEFLVSFYNNEISEKSEIFDDQFSVERPDGSNFTLKIRSTKLEDSAMYFCATLQVTYNEQFFGPGTRLTVL.

The chain couples TRBV7-6 to TRBJ2-5, with a tentative D call TRBD1 (6 bases). CDR3 length: 14 amino acids. CDR1 is SGHVS, CDR2 FNYEAQ, per germline. The V gene lost 5 bases and the J gene lost 2 bases, with 12 bases spanning the gap. The CDR3 nucleotides read TGTGCCAGCAGCCCACAGGGCCTACAAGAGACCCAGTACTTC. This translates into CASSPQGLQETQYF.

V is TRBV2 and J is TRBJ2-3, with D possibly being TRBD1 (6 bases). CDR1 is SNHLY, CDR2 FYNNEI, per germline. The CDR3 is 12 amino acids. The V end was cut by 3 bases, the J end by 8 bases, with 9 bases between. CDR3 residues: CASSDRGSTQYF. Written as DNA, the CDR3 is TGTGCCAGCAGTGACAGGGGTAGTACGCAGTATTTT.

V and J are TRBV28 and TRBJ2-5, with D tentatively TRBD1 (6 bases). The CDR3 consists of 15 residues. Per the germline V gene, CDR1 is MDHEN and CDR2 is SYDVKM. Between the trimmed V and J ends, which lost 7 bases and 5 bases, there was a span of 20 bases. CDR3 sequence: CASKSRSGAQETQYF. In nucleotides, the CDR3 is TGTGCCAGCAAATCGAGATCAGGGGCGCAGGAGACCCAGTACTTC.

This clone was observed a single time. The rearrangement joins TRBV30 to TRBJ2-5; 9 bases match TRBD2. Germline-derived CDR1 and CDR2 are GTSNPN and SVGIG (reference sequence). The CDR3 sequence is 14 residues long. The V segment lost 0 bases and the J segment 5 bases; nucleotides outside the gene matches: 4. CDR3 loop: CAWSVGGGEETQYF. The CDR3 DNA reads as TGTGCCTGGAGTGTCGGCGGGGGGGAGGAGACCCAGTACTTC. The full variable domain, rest sourced from reference TRBV30 and TRBJ2-5, is SQTIHQWPATLVQPVGSPLSLECTVEGTSNPNLYWYRQAAGRGLQLLFYSVGIGQISSEVPQNLSASRPQDRQFILSSKKLLLSDSGFYLCAWSVGGGEETQYFGPGTRLLVL.

The chain joins TRBV5-4 to TRBJ2-1; a weak D match, TRBD2 (5 bases). This CDR3 region has 14 residues. In germline, CDR1 is SGHNT, CDR2 YYREEE (reference sequence). V shed 5 bases and J shed 5 bases, with 14 bases lying between them. In DNA, the CDR3 is TGTGCCAGCAGACTAGACCGCGCAGACAATGAGCAGTTCTTC. It specifies CASRLDRADNEQFF.

The genes are TRBV5-4 and TRBJ2-1; 7 bases are a match to TRBD2. V was pared by 0 bases and J by 3 bases, with 9 bases of the junction left unmatched. CDR3 size: 17 residues. Per germline, CDR1 SGHNT and CDR2 YYREEE (reference sequence). The CDR3 DNA reads as TGTGCCAGCAGCTTGGTGGCTAGCGGCCGAAACTACAATGAGCAGTTCTTC. Protein: CASSLVASGRNYNEQFF.